The clone carrying this T cell receptor (beta chain) is classed as medium-sized (0.01 to 0.1%). Its antigen is not identified. The data originate from a study of tumor and adjacent non-tumor tissue in lung cancer. On the study more broadly: Aged roughly 31 to 80 years, patients included roughly ten men and 5 women with stage I to III disease. On average, productive TCRbeta reads reached about 4.17 million per sample.

The template was RNA from unsorted bulk tissue. More than 3 cm separated this lung sample from the edge of the tumor. In germline, CDR1 is SGHRS, CDR2 YFSETQ. J gave up 8 bases and V 0 bases, and 4 bases lay outside the gene matches. The length of the CDR3 is 14 residues. The library came from three nested PCR rounds adapted from ARM-PCR protocols. TCRdb redid the calling of the multiplex PCR reads with MiXCR, one entry per CDR3 protein. The data contain tens of thousands of distinct CDR3 sequences, about 56% of them singletons. General study findings and limits: Tumor TCR diversity, when higher, was linked to shorter survival. Normal lung showed higher cumulative top 100 clone frequency than tumor.

The chain combines TRBV5-1 with TRBJ1-4, with TRBD1 matching 7 bases. The origin of this receptor is a man aged 65 to 85 with non-small cell lung cancer. Sequenced sample: distant non-tumor lung tissue. This chain's CDR3 is CASSLGDRAEKLFF. CDR3 coding DNA: TGCGCCAGCAGCTTGGGAGACAGGGCAGAAAAACTGTTTTTT. Supplemented by reference TRBV5-1 and TRBJ1-4, the full variable domain reads KAGVTQTPRYLIKTRGQQVTLSCSPISGHRSVSWYQQTPGQGLQFLFEYFSETQRNKGNFPGRFSGRQFSNSRSEMNVSTLELGDSALYLCASSLGDRAEKLFFGSGTQLSVL.